The 5 T cell receptor beta chains in this list originate from one sample, sequenced in a study of blood T cells in healthy people across ages. A J-beta primer mix and a sample-barcoded 5' primer were used in a second PCR of about 7 to 12 cycles. Using its own MiXCR run on the 5' RACE reads, TCRdb lists one record per CDR3 protein. The sample gives 1.5 million to 2 million distinct CDR3 sequences, approximately 30% of which show up once; about 7.7% is in the top ten. Sequenced input: blood. The receptors stem from a woman aged 25 to 39 in good health.

Turning to this clonotype: A much larger clone lies one base from this, so it may be a read error. Written as DNA, the CDR3 is TGTGCCATCAGTATGGCACAGACTACCTACGAGCAGTACTTC. As protein: CAISMAQTTYEQYF. V usage is TRBV10-3 and J usage is TRBJ2-7; perhaps TRBD2 as D (5 bases). Looked up from germline, CDR1 is ENHRY and CDR2 is SYGVKD. Trimming shortened V by 5 bases and J by 2 bases, and 13 bases separated the two germline ends. This CDR3 comprises 14 residues.

To note about this clonotype: A much larger clone lies one base from this, so it may be a read error. This chain joins TRBV27 and TRBJ2-7; TRBD2 agrees at 7 bases. The V gene end was trimmed by 8 bases and the J gene end by 0 bases; junction bases not matched to a gene: 4. CDR1 MNHEY and CDR2 SMNVEV come from the germline V gene (reference sequence). The length of the CDR3 is 13 residues. Here the CDR3 reads CASVGGGSYEQYF. The CDR3, as DNA: TGTGCCAGCGTGGGCGGGGGCTCCTACGAGCAGTACTTC.

This clonotype has ten or more counts. This rearrangement joins TRBV29-1 to TRBJ2-7, with D perhaps being TRBD1 or TRBD2 (5 bases each). This CDR3 comprises 13 residues. Trimming pared 7 bases from V and 5 bases from J, leaving 18 bases between. Germline loops: CDR1 SQVTM, CDR2 ANQGSEA. The CDR3 DNA follows: TGCAGCGGGGGACCGGGCCCTTCAAACGAGCAGTACTTC. This translates into CSGGPGPSNEQYF.

This clonotype was recorded at least ten times. V usage is TRBV5-5 and J usage is TRBJ1-1; D is unresolved. CDR3 length: 14 residues. V was clipped by 2 bases and J by 0 bases, with 8 bases between them. Germline lookup yields CDR1 SGHKS and CDR2 YYEKEE (reference sequence). The CDR3 DNA is TGTGCCAGCAGCTTACAACTCCTGAACACTGAAGCTTTCTTT. This translates into CASSLQLLNTEAFF.

This clonotype turned up a few times. The chain is built from TRBV6-2 or TRBV6-3 and TRBJ2-1, with a weak D call TRBD2 (5 bases). The better agreement between TRBJ2-7 and the DNA end casts doubt on the J call. CDR3 size: 15 residues. CDR1 is MNHEY and CDR2 is SVGEGT in the germline V gene. The CDR3 bases are TGTGCCAGCGACCCCGTGGGGAGCTCCTACAATGAGCAGTACTTC. This encodes CASDPVGSSYNEQYF.